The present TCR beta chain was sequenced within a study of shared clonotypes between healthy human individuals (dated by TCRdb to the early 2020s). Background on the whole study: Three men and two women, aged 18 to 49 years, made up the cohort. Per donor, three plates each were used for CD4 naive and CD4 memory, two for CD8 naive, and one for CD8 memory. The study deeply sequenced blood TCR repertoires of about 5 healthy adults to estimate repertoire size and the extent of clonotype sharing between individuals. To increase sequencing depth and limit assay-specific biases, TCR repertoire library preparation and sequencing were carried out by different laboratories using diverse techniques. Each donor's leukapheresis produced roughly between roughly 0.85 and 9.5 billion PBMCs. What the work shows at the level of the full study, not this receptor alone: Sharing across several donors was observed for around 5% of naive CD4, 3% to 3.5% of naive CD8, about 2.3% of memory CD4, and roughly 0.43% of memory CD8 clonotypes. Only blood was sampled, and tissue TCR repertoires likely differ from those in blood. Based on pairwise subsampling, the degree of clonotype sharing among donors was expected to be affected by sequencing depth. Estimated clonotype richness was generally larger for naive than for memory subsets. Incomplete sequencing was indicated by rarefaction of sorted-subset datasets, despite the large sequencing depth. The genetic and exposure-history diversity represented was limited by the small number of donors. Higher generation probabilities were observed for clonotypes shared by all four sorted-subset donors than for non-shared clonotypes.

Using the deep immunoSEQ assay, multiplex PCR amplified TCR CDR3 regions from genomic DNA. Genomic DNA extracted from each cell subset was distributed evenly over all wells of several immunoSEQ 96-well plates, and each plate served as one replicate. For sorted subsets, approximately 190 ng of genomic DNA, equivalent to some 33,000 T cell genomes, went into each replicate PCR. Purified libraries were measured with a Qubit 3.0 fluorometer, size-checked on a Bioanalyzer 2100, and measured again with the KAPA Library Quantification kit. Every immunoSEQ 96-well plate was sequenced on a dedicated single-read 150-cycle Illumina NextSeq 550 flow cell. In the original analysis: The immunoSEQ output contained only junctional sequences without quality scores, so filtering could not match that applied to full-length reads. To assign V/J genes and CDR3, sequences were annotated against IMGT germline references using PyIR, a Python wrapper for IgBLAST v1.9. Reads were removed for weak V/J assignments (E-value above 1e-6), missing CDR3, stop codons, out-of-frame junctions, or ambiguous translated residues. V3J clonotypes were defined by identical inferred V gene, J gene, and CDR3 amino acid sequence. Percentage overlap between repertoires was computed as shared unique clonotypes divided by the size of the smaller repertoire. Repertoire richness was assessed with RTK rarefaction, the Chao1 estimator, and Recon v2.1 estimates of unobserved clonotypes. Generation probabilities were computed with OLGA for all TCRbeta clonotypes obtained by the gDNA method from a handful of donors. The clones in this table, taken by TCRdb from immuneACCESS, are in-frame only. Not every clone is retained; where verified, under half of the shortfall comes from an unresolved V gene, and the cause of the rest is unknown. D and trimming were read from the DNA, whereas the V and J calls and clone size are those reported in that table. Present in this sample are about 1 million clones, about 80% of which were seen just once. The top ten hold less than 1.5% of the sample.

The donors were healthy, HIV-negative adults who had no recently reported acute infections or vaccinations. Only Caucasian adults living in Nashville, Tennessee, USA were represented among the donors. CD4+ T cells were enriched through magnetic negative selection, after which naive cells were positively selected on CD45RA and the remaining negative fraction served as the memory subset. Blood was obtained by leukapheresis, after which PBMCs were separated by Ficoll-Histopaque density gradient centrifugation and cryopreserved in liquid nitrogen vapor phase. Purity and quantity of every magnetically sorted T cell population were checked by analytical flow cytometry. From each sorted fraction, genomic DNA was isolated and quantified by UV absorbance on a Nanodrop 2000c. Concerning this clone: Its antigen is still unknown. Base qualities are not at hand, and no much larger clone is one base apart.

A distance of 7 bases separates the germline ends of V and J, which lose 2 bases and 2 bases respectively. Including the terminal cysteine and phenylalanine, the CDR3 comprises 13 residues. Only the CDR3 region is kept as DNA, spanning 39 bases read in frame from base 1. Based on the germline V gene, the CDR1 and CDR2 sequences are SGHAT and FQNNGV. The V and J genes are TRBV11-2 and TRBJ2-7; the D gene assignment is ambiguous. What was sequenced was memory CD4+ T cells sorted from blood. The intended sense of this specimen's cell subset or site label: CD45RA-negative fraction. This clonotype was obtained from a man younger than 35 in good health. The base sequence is TGTGCCAGCAGCTTAACTCGTACCTACGAGCAGTACTTC. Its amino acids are CASSLTRTYEQYF.